One sample yielded the 9 T cell receptor beta chains listed below, sequenced in a study of shared clonotypes between healthy human individuals. Assay: immunoSEQ multiplex PCR; the TCRdb copy retains only in-frame clones and omits some. Among 950,000 to 1,300,000 clones listed, approximately 70% were seen once. The sample consisted of memory CD4+ T cells sorted from blood. Subset noted: CD45RA-negative fraction. Receptor source: a man younger than 30 in good health.

The chain uses TRBV7-3 and TRBJ1-1; D is unresolved. Trimming took 4 bases from V and 1 from J, leaving 10 bases between them. Per germline, CDR1 SGHTA and CDR2 FQGTGA. The length of the CDR3 is 14 residues. The DNA of the CDR3 is TGTGCCAGCAGCTCCGATCCGGGGAACACTGAAGCTTTCTTT. Amino acids: CASSSDPGNTEAFF. The entire variable domain, with the rest obtained from reference TRBV7-3 and TRBJ1-1, is as follows: GAGVSQTPSNKVTEKGKYVELRCDPISGHTALYWYRQSLGQGPEFLIYFQGTGAADDSGLPNDRFFAVRPEGSVSTLKIQRTERGDSAVYLCASSSDPGNTEAFFGQGTRLTVV.

In nucleotides, the CDR3 is TGTGCCAGCAGCCCAGGGGGACAGCTCGAAGCTTTCTTT. It encodes CASSPGGQLEAFF. The chain uses TRBV7-2 and TRBJ1-1, with TRBD1 identical over 7 bases. The CDR3 has 13 amino acids. V lost 5 bases to trimming and J lost 8 bases; unmatched junction nucleotides: 8. Germline CDR1 and CDR2: SGHTA and FQGNSA.

This chain links TRBV21-1 with TRBJ2-7. TRBV21-1 is a pseudogene locus. The CDR3 extends over 13 amino acids. CDR3 DNA: TGTGCCAGCAATGACAGGGAGGGCTACGAGCAGTACTTC. It codes for CASNDREGYEQYF.

The chain employs TRBV5-5 and TRBJ2-7; D is possibly TRBD1 (6 bases). Germline assignment: CDR1 SGHKS and CDR2 YYEKEE (reference sequence). The ends were cut back, 0 bases at V and 3 bases at J, with 10 bases in the middle. The CDR3 is 14 residues long. The CDR3 spells CASSLDRAYYEQYF. CDR3 in DNA: TGTGCCAGCAGCTTGGACAGGGCGTACTACGAGCAGTACTTC.

Comments on this clone: The junction and the germline gene differ at one end; a read error may be behind it. The chain links TRBV7-7 to TRBJ2-1; TRBD1 matches at 8 bases. This CDR3 comprises 15 residues. CDR1 and CDR2 (germline): SSHAT, FNYEAQ (reference sequence). In DNA, the CDR3 is TGTGCTAGCAGCTCACAGGGGGGCCCTTACAATGAGCAGTTCTTC. Its protein product is CASSSQGGPYNEQFF.

For the CDR3, the DNA is TGTGCCAGCAGCTTAGTTTCTGGCGGGAGCACAGATACGCAGTATTTT. Amino acid sequence: CASSLVSGGSTDTQYF. This rearrangement joins TRBV7-2 to TRBJ2-3; possibly TRBD2 for D (5 bases). Between the trimmed V and J ends, which lost 1 base and 0 bases, there was a span of 11 bases. CDR3 length: 16 residues. Germline assignment: CDR1 SGHTA and CDR2 FQGNSA.

This clone turned up a few times. The chain carries TRBV6-1 and TRBJ1-1; 9 nucleotides match TRBD1. CDR3 length equals 16 residues. V dropped 3 bases and J dropped 4; count of bases not matched to a gene: 9. Germline V gene sequence: CDR1 MNHNS, CDR2 SASEGT. The CDR3 DNA follows: TGTGCCAGCAGTGATAGGCCGGGACAGGGATCCACTGAAGCTTTCTTT. This gives the protein CASSDRPGQGSTEAFF.

This chain connects TRBV9 to TRBJ2-6; perhaps TRBD1 as D (5 bases). CDR1 and CDR2 (germline): SGDLS, YYNGEE. The germline V and J ends were trimmed by 4 bases and 2 bases, with 13 bases remaining between them. The CDR3 loop spans 16 amino acids. CDR3 DNA: TGTGCCAGCAGCCCCCGGGCAGGGACTGGGGCCAACGTCCTGACTTTC. It encodes CASSPRAGTGANVLTF.

As regards this clone: An end of the junction does not agree with germline; a read error may underlie this. Distinct nucleotide sequences in the sample also encode this CDR3. The V and J genes are TRBV30 and TRBJ1-5; D ambiguous. Germline CDR1 reads GTSNPN; CDR2 reads SVGIG (reference sequence). This CDR3 is built from 16 residues. The CDR3 loop is CAWSSSWTLLNQPQHF. The DNA of the CDR3 is TGTGCCTGGAGTTCATCGTGGACTCTCTTAAATCAGCCCCAGCACTTT.